The TCR beta chain described here comes from a study of control samples from healthy donors and cancer patients. Sequenced by immunoSEQ multiplex PCR; TCRdb stores in-frame clones only, minus some. The sample holds 150,000 to 200,000 clones; around nine tenths are singletons and the top ten take 1.5% to 2%. The trim removed 0 bases at V and 4 bases at J, leaving 6 bases unmatched. This CDR3 spans 16 amino acids. Germline values: CDR1 MDHEN, CDR2 SYDVKM. Sequencing was carried out using blood. This sequence originates from a man between 18 and 35 years old in good health. The V call is TRBV28, the J call TRBJ1-2; TRBD1 agrees at 9 bases. The CDR3 DNA sequence: TGTGCCAGCAGTTTATGGAGGGACAGGGCTATCTATGGCTACACCTTC. Translated, it gives CASSLWRDRAIYGYTF.